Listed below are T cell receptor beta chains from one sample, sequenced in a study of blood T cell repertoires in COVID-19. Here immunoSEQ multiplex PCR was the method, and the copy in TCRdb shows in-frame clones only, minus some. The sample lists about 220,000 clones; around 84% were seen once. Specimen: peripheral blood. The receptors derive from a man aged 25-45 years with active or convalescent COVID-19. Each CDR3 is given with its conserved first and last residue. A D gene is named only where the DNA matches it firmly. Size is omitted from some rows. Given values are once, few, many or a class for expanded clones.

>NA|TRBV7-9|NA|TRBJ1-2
TGTGCCAGCAGCCCGGGGGAGGGGTATGGCTACACCTTC
CASSPGEGYGYTF
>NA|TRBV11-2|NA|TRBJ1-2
TGTGCCAGCAGCCTTACAGGCCCCCGGGGGGGCTACACCTTC
CASSLTGPRGGYTF
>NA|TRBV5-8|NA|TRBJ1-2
TGTGCCAGCAGCGGGGGCCTCCTTGGCTACACCTTC
CASSGGLLGYTF
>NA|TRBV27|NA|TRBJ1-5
TGTGCCTCACGAGTGGGCAATCAGCCCCAGCATTTT
CASRVGNQPQHF
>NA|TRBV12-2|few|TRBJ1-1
TGTGCAAGTCGCTTAGGAGGAGACGTGGATTGCAACACTGAAGCTTTCTTT
CASRLGGDVDCNTEAFF
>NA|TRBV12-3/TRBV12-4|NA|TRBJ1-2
TGTGCCAGCACCCTGACAGGACTTCACACCTTC
CASTLTGLHTF
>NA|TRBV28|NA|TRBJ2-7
TGTGCCAGCAGTCACTACGAGCAGTACTTC
CASSHYEQYF
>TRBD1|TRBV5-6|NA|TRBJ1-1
TGTGCCAGCAGCTCCCGGGACAGGGACAACACTGAAGCTTTCTTT
CASSSRDRDNTEAFF
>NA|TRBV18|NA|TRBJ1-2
TGTGCCAGCTCCCTCACAGGGCTTCGTGATGGCTACACCTTC
CASSLTGLRDGYTF
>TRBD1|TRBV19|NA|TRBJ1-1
TGTGCCAGTAGTACCAGGGGGCGAGGAACTGAAGCTTTCTTT
CASSTRGRGTEAFF
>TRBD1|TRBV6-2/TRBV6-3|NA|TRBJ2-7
TGTGCCAGCAACCCTCCTACGGGACAGGGGAGCCACGAGCAGTACTTC
CASNPPTGQGSHEQYF
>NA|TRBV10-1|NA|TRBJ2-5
TGCGCCAGTAAGAGGAGGCGGGGCCAAGAGACCCAGTACTTC
CASKRRRGQETQYF
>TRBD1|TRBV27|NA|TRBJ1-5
TGTGCCAGCAGTCCAGGGACAGGGGATCAGCCCCAGCATTTT
CASSPGTGDQPQHF
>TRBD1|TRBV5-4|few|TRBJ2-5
TGTGCCAGCAGCTTGGATTTTGCGGGACAGGGAGAGACCCAGTACTTC
CASSLDFAGQGETQYF
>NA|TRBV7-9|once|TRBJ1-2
TGTGCCAGCAGCCCTCGCGAGGGGAGGCCCTACTATGGCTACACCTTC
CASSPREGRPYYGYTF
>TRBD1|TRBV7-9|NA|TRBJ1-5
TGTGCCAGCAGCCGCGACAGGGGTCAGCCCCAGCATTTT
CASSRDRGQPQHF
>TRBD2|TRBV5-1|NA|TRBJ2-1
TGCGCCAGCAGCTTGGCGGCGGGAGTAGCCCCATTCAATGAGCAGTTCTTC
CASSLAAGVAPFNEQFF
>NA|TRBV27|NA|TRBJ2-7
TGTGCCAGCAGTCCACGGGACAACATCTACGAGCAGTACTTC
CASSPRDNIYEQYF
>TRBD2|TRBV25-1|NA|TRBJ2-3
TGTGCCACCAGCCGAACTAGCGGTTGGGCAGATACGCAGTATTTT
CATSRTSGWADTQYF
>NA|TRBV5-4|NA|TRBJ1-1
TGTGCCAGCAGCCCGGAGGGGGGGGAGGAAGCTTTCTTT
CASSPEGGEEAFF
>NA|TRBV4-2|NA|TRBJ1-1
TGTGCCAGCAGCCAAGATTTCGGCGGGGGAAGCACTGAAGCTTTCTTT
CASSQDFGGGSTEAFF
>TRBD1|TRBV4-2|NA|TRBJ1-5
TGTGCCAGCAGCCAAGATCACAGGGGATATCAGCCCCAGCATTTT
CASSQDHRGYQPQHF
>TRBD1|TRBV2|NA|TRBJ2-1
TGTGCCAGCCGGGACAGTTACAATGAGCAGTTCTTC
CASRDSYNEQFF
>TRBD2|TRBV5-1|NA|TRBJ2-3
TGCGCCAGCAGCTTGGGTGGTAGCGGGGCCCGTGATACGCAGTATTTT
CASSLGGSGARDTQYF
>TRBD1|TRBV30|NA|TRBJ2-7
TGTGCCAAGAGCGAAGTGGACAGGGGTCACGAGCAGTACTTC
CAKSEVDRGHEQYF
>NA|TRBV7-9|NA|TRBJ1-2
TGTGCCAGCAGCTTAGGCGTCTTGGGGGGTAGTACCTTC
CASSLGVLGGSTF
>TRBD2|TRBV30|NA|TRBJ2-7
TGTGCCTGGAAACTAGCGGGGAGCTCCTACGAGCAGTACTTC
CAWKLAGSSYEQYF
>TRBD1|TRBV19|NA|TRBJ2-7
TGTGCCAGTAGGTTGGACAGGAGCTCCTACGAGCAGTACTTC
CASRLDRSSYEQYF
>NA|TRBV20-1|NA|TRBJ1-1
TGCAGTGCTAGACACAACCCTGAAGCTTTCTTT
CSARHNPEAFF
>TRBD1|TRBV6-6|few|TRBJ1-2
TGTGCCAGCAGGAGTGCAGGGGGTGAACTTTATGGCTACACCTTC
CASRSAGGELYGYTF
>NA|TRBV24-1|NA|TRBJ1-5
TGTGCCACCAGTGACCCGAGGCGCAATCAGCCCCAGCATTTT
CATSDPRRNQPQHF
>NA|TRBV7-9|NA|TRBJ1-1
TGTGCCAGCAGCTCACGAAAGGGACTCAAGAACACTGAAGCTTTCTTT
CASSSRKGLKNTEAFF
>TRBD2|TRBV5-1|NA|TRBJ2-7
TGCGCCAGCAGCCGGGGACTAGCGAGAACCAACGAGCAGTACTTC
CASSRGLARTNEQYF
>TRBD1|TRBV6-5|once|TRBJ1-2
TGTGCCAGCAGTTACCTTCGGACAGGGAACCGTCATGGCTACACCTTC
CASSYLRTGNRHGYTF
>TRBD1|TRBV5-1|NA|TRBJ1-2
TGCGCCAGCAGCTCGGGGGACAGTAACTATGGCTACACCTTC
CASSSGDSNYGYTF
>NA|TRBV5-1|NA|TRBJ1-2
TGCGCCAGCAGCCCCGTTTCAGGGCCCACTAACTATGGCTACACCTTC
CASSPVSGPTNYGYTF
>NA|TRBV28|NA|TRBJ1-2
TGTGCCAGCAGAGCCGAACAGAACTATGGCTACACCTTC
CASRAEQNYGYTF
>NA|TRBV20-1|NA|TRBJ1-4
TGCAGTGCTAGTAATGGGGGCAGGACTAATGAAAAACTGTTTTTT
CSASNGGRTNEKLFF
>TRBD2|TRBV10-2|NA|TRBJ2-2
TGCGCCAGCAGTGAGTCTAGGGCGGGAGCGGCGGGGGAGCTGTTTTTT
CASSESRAGAAGELFF
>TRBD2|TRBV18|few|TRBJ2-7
TGTGCCAGCTCAAAGGTCGCGGGAGAAAACGAGCAGTACTTC
CASSKVAGENEQYF
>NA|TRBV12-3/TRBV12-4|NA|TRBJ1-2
TGTGCCAGCAGTCCGACAGGATACTATGGCTACACCTTC
CASSPTGYYGYTF
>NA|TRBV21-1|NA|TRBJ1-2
TGTGCCAGCAGCAAAGGACGGGGAACCGCTGCCTATGGCTACACCTTC
CASSKGRGTAAYGYTF
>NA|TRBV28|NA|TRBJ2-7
TGTGCCAGCAGTTTATCCCGCTACGAGCAGTACTTC
CASSLSRYEQYF
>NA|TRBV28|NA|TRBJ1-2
TGTGCCAGCAGTTTTAACAAGGGGCCCACCTTC
CASSFNKGPTF
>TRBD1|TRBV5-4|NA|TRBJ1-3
TGTGCCAGCAGCCCTGACAGGGGGTCTGGAAACACCATATATTTT
CASSPDRGSGNTIYF
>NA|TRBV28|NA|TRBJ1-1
TGTGCCAGCAGTTACGGACAACTGAACACTGAAGCTTTCTTT
CASSYGQLNTEAFF
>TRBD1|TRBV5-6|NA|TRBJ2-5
TGTGCCAGCAGCTCATCTCAGGGGGCCGAGACCCAGTACTTC
CASSSSQGAETQYF
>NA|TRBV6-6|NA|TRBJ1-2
TGTGCCAGCAGCCACCTCTCGACAGCTAACTATGGCTACACCTTC
CASSHLSTANYGYTF
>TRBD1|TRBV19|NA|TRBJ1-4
TGTGCCAGTACCCTTGGACAGGGTGGAACTAATGAAAAACTGTTTTTT
CASTLGQGGTNEKLFF
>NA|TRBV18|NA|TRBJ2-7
TGTGCCAGCTCAAGTTTCCTTGAGGGAGCCGAGCAGTACTTC
CASSSFLEGAEQYF
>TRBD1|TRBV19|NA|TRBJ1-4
TGTGCCAGTAGTACCCCTCCTCCCGGGACAGGGGCAGATGAAAAACTGTTTTTT
CASSTPPPGTGADEKLFF